One sample yielded the 12 T cell receptor beta chains listed below, sequenced in a study of OX40 agonist ivuxolimab in advanced cancers. The library relied on the immunoSEQ multiplex PCR assay. In TCRdb, the immuneACCESS table is reduced to in-frame sequences with V and J assigned. These tables do not hold every clone; where another copy was compared, an unresolved V gene accounts for under half, and the others remain unexplained. This sample holds under 20,000 clones; 77% were observed only once. Around 20% of the sample is taken by the ten largest. This material consisted of CD4+ or CD8+ T cells sorted from blood, taken in a trial of the OX40 agonist ivuxolimab. All receptors come from an adult with an advanced solid tumor such as melanoma, head and neck, liver or kidney cancer.

Details on this clone: Given a much more abundant clone one base away, this may be a read error. This sample includes further DNA sequences coding for the same CDR3. The rearrangement uses TRBV7-9 and TRBJ1-2, with 10 bases matching TRBD1. The V segment lost 0 bases and the J segment 5 bases; nucleotides outside the gene matches: 0. The germline V gene has CDR1 SEHNR and CDR2 FQNEAQ (reference sequence). CDR3 length: 14 amino acids. The CDR3: CASSLAGQGYGYTF. The CDR3 DNA is TGTGCCAGCAGCTTAGCGGGACAGGGGTATGGCTACACCTTC. Together with reference TRBV7-9 and TRBJ1-2, the CDR3 gives the full variable domain: DTGVSQNPRHKITKRGQNVTFRCDPISEHNRLYWYRQTLGQGPEFLTYFQNEAQLEKSRLLSDRFSAERPKGSFSTLEIQRTEQGDSAMYLCASSLAGQGYGYTFGSGTRLTVV.

The chain links TRBV9 to TRBJ2-2, with D tentatively TRBD1 (6 bases). The V end lost 3 bases, the J end lost 5 bases, and 14 bases lay between the germline ends. Germline CDR1 reads SGDLS; CDR2 reads YYNGEE. The CDR3 contains 15 residues. The DNA of the CDR3 is TGTGCCAGCAGCGCCGGACAGCCTCTTACCGGGGAGCTGTTTTTT. Translated: CASSAGQPLTGELFF.

This chain connects TRBV11-3 to TRBJ1-5; a weak D match, TRBD1 (5 bases). Germline V gene sequence: CDR1 SGHNT, CDR2 YENEEA. The CDR3 is 16 residues long. Deletions cut 2 bases from V and 3 bases from J, with 14 bases between. CDR3 sequence (DNA): TGTGCCAGCAGCTTATGGGGCACTGCCATCAATCAGCCCCAGCATTTT. It translates to CASSLWGTAINQPQHF.

This clone was detected once. The chain links TRBV7-6 to TRBJ2-4; TRBD1 agrees at 7 bases. There are 15 residues in the CDR3. The V segment lost 0 bases and the J segment 9 bases; nucleotides outside the gene matches: 8. Germline V gene lookup returns CDR1 SGHVS and CDR2 FNYEAQ. CDR3 region: CASSLASTGVGIQYF. CDR3 coding DNA: TGTGCCAGCAGCTTAGCATCTACAGGGGTGGGCATTCAGTACTTC.

This clone occurred once. The same CDR3 arises from other DNA sequences in this sample as well. The chain carries TRBV4-3 and TRBJ2-7; no definite D call. The CDR3 spans 13 residues. Germline CDR1 reads LGHNA; CDR2 reads YSLEER. The germline V and J ends were trimmed by 1 base and 6 bases, with 10 bases remaining between them. CDR3: CASSQARSLEQYF. The DNA of the CDR3 is TGCGCCAGCAGCCAAGCCCGGAGTCTCGAGCAGTACTTC.

The rearrangement joins TRBV6-1 to TRBJ2-3, with 7 bases aligning to TRBD2. The CDR3 totals 15 residues. Germline V gives CDR1 MNHNS, CDR2 SASEGT. The J segment lost 1 base and the V segment lost 2 bases, leaving 3 bases of the junction unmatched. Here the CDR3 reads CASSELTSGTDTQYF. The CDR3 region has the DNA TGTGCCAGCAGTGAACTAACTAGCGGCACAGATACGCAGTATTTT.

J is TRBJ2-1 and V is TRBV11-3; 9 nucleotides align to TRBD2. The CDR3 is 13 residues long. Germline trimming cut 5 bases from V and 10 bases from J; bases unmatched to any gene: 6. Germline assignment: CDR1 SGHNT and CDR2 YENEEA. CDR3 nucleotide sequence: TGTGCCAGCAGCACCCGCGGACTAGCGGAGCAGTTCTTC. It specifies CASSTRGLAEQFF.

The rearrangement links TRBV9 to TRBJ2-7, with 7 positions matching TRBD1. Germline V lookup: CDR1 SGDLS, CDR2 YYNGEE. This CDR3 has 13 amino acids. The ends lost 4 bases at V and 3 bases at J; junction bases unmatched: 4. The CDR3 region is CASSPPGGYEQYF. CDR3 DNA sequence: TGTGCCAGCAGCCCACCAGGGGGCTACGAGCAGTACTTC. Combining the CDR3 with reference TRBV9 and TRBJ2-7 gives the whole variable domain DSGVTQTPKHLITATGQRVTLRCSPRSGDLSVYWYQQSLDQGLQFLIQYYNGEERAKGNILERFSAQQFPDLHSELNLSSLELGDSALYFCASSPPGGYEQYFGPGTRLTVT.

The chain has TRBV7-6 and TRBJ2-3; TRBD1 might be the D (5 bases). Germline V gene sequence: CDR1 SGHVS, CDR2 FNYEAQ. This CDR3 is built from 16 residues. V shed 5 bases and J shed 2 bases, with 17 bases lying between them. CDR3 bases: TGTGCCAGCAGCCCCCCCCGTATGGGGCTCACAGATACGCAGTATTTT. Translating it yields CASSPPRMGLTDTQYF.

The sample holds a few counts of this clone. This chain connects TRBV5-1 to TRBJ2-7; 7 bases are shared with TRBD1. Germline V gene data show CDR1 as SGHRS and CDR2 as YFSETQ. The CDR3 is 14 amino acids. V lost 4 bases and J lost 4; bases outside the gene matches: 8. The chain's CDR3 is CASSHSDRSYEQYF. CDR3 coding DNA: TGCGCCAGCAGCCACTCGGACAGGAGTTACGAGCAGTACTTC.

The chain employs TRBV7-9 and TRBJ2-7, with unresolved D. The germline V gene encodes CDR1 SEHNR and CDR2 FQNEAQ (reference sequence). This CDR3 comprises 13 residues. Trimming pared 1 base from V and 2 bases from J, leaving 6 bases between. CDR3 loop: CASSLGNTYEQYF. The CDR3 DNA is TGTGCCAGCAGCTTAGGAAACACCTACGAGCAGTACTTC. Drawing the rest from reference TRBV7-9 and TRBJ2-7, the complete variable domain is DTGVSQNPRHKITKRGQNVTFRCDPISEHNRLYWYRQTLGQGPEFLTYFQNEAQLEKSRLLSDRFSAERPKGSFSTLEIQRTEQGDSAMYLCASSLGNTYEQYFGPGTRLTVT.

This clone showed up just a few times. The chain is built from TRBV28 and TRBJ2-2; TRBD2 matches at 16 bases. In germline, CDR1 is MDHEN, CDR2 SYDVKM. This CDR3 comprises 19 residues. The V and J ends lost 5 bases and 6 bases, in that order; junction bases with no gene match: 12. The CDR3 here is CASSLPGTSGRAEAGELFF. For the CDR3, the DNA is TGTGCCAGCAGTCTACCGGGGACTAGCGGGAGGGCCGAAGCCGGGGAGCTGTTTTTT.